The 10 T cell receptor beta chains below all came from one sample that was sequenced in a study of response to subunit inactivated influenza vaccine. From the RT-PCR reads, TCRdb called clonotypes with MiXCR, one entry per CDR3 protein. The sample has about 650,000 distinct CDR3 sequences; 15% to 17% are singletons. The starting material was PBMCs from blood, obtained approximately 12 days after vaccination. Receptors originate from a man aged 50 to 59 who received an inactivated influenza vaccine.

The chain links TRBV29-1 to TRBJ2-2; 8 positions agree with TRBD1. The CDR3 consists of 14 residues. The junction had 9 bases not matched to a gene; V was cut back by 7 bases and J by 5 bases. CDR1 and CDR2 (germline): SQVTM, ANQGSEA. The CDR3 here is CSARQGSGTGELFF. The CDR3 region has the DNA TGCAGCGCTCGACAGGGGTCGGGAACCGGGGAGCTGTTTTTT.

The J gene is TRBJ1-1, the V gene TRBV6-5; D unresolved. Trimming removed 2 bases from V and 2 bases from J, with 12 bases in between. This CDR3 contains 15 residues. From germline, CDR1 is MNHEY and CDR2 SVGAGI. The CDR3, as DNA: TGTGCCAGCAGTTACGCCGGAGGGCTTAACACTGAAGCTTTCTTT. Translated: CASSYAGGLNTEAFF.

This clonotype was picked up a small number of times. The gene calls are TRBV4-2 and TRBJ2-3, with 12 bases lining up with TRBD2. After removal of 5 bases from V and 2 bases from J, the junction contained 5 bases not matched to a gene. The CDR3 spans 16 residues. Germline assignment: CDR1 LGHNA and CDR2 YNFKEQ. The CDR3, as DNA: TGTGCCAGCAGCGAGGGACTAGCGGGTGTCACAGATACGCAGTATTTT. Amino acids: CASSEGLAGVTDTQYF.

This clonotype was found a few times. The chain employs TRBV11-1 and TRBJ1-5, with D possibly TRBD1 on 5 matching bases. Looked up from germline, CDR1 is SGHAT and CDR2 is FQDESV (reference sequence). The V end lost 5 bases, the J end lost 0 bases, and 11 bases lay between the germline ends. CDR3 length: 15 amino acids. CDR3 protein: CASSAGGNSNQPQHF. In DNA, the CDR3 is TGTGCCAGCAGCGCCGGGGGGAATAGCAATCAGCCCCAGCATTTT.

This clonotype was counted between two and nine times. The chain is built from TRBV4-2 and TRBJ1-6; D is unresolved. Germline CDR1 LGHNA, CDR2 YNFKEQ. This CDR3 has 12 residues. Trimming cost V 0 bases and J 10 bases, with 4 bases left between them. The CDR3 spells CASSQDGSPLHF. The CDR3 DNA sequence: TGTGCCAGCAGCCAAGACGGCTCACCCCTCCACTTT.

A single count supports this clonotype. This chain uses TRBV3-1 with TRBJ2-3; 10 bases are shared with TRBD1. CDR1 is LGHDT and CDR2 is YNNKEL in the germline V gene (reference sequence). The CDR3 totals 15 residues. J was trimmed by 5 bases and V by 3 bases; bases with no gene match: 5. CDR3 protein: CASSQSGQGRDTQYF. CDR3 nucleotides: TGTGCCAGCAGCCAGTCGGGACAGGGGAGAGATACGCAGTATTTT.

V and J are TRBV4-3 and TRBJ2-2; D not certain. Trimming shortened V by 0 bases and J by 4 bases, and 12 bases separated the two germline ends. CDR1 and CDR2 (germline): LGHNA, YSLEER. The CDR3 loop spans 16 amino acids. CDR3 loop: CASSQEVYSTTGELFF. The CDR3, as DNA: TGCGCCAGCAGCCAAGAAGTTTACAGCACCACCGGGGAGCTGTTTTTT.

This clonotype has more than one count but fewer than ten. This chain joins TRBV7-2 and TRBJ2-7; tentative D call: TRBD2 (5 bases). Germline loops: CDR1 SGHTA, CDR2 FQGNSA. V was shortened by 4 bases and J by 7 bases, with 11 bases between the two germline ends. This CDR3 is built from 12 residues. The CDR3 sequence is CASSSTRGEQYF. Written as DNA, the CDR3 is TGTGCCAGCAGCTCGACGAGAGGGGAGCAGTACTTC.

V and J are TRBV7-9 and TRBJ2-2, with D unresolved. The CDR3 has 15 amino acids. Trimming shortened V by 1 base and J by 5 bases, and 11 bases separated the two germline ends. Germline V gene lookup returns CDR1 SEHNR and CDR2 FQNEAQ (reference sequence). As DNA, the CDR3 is TGTGCCAGCAGCTTAGATCGACTGATTACCGGGGAGCTGTTTTTT. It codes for CASSLDRLITGELFF.

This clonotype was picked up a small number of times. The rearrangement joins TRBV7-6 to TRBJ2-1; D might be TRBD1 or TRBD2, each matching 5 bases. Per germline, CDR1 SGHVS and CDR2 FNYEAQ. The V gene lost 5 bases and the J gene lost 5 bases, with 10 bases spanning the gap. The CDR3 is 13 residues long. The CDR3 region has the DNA TGTGCCAGCAGCCACGGGACCAACAATGAGCAGTTCTTC. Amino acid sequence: CASSHGTNNEQFF.